This is a list of T cell receptor beta chains from one sample in a study of T cells in narcolepsy. Only in-frame clones appear in the TCRdb table, and some are missing; sequencing was by immunoSEQ multiplex PCR. Among fewer than 35,000 clones listed, more than 75% were seen once. Sequenced sample: CD45RA- memory CD4+ T cells from PBMCs. The source of these receptors is a human donor with narcolepsy. Each CDR3 is given with its conserved first and last residue. Fields, in order: D gene, clone size, V gene, J gene, CDR3 DNA, CDR3 protein. D genes are given only for firm matches. Clone size appears in some rows only: once, few, many, or a class for an expanded clone.

d_gene: TRBD1
abundance: -
v_gene: TRBV19
j_gene: TRBJ1-2
CDR3nt: TGTGCCAGTAGTCCCAACGCGGCAGGGGGCTACTATGGCTACACCTTC
CDR3aa: CASSPNAAGGYYGYTF

d_gene: -
abundance: -
v_gene: TRBV7-3
j_gene: TRBJ2-6
CDR3nt: TGTGCCAGCAGCCGCCCCGAAGTCCTCGGTGGGGCCAACGTCCTGACTTTC
CDR3aa: CASSRPEVLGGANVLTF

d_gene: TRBD1
abundance: -
v_gene: TRBV19
j_gene: TRBJ2-3
CDR3nt: TGTGCCAGTAGTCCGGAAGGACAGGTTGAAGATACGCAGTATTTT
CDR3aa: CASSPEGQVEDTQYF

d_gene: -
abundance: -
v_gene: TRBV4-3
j_gene: TRBJ1-3
CDR3nt: TGCGCCAGCAGCCAAACGGGAAACACCATATATTTT
CDR3aa: CASSQTGNTIYF

d_gene: TRBD1
abundance: few
v_gene: TRBV2
j_gene: TRBJ2-7
CDR3nt: TGTGCCAGCAGGGCGACAGGGTGGGAGCAGTACTTC
CDR3aa: CASRATGWEQYF

d_gene: TRBD2
abundance: -
v_gene: TRBV7-9
j_gene: TRBJ2-5
CDR3nt: TGTGCCAGCAGCTTAGGACTAGCGGGAGCACAGACCCAGTACTTC
CDR3aa: CASSLGLAGAQTQYF

d_gene: TRBD2
abundance: few
v_gene: TRBV10-1
j_gene: TRBJ2-2
CDR3nt: TGCGCCAGCAGTGCTAGCGGGGGGTCCTTCACCGGGGAGCTGTTTTTT
CDR3aa: CASSASGGSFTGELFF

d_gene: -
abundance: -
v_gene: TRBV30
j_gene: TRBJ1-2
CDR3nt: TGTGCCTGGAGCCTATCACACGGCTACACCTTC
CDR3aa: CAWSLSHGYTF

d_gene: TRBD1
abundance: -
v_gene: TRBV11-2
j_gene: TRBJ1-5
CDR3nt: TGTGCCAGCAGCTTGGAGGGGGCCCGGGCGGAGCCCCAGCATTTT
CDR3aa: CASSLEGARAEPQHF

d_gene: -
abundance: once
v_gene: TRBV5-5
j_gene: TRBJ1-4
CDR3nt: TGTGCCAGCAGCTTCCGGCCAGGCACAACTAATGAAAAACTGTTTTTT
CDR3aa: CASSFRPGTTNEKLFF

d_gene: TRBD2
abundance: -
v_gene: TRBV30
j_gene: TRBJ2-3
CDR3nt: TGTGCCTGGAGCGGGCAGACTAGCGGGGGGAGGAGGGGCGGCACAGATACGCAGTATTTT
CDR3aa: CAWSGQTSGGRRGGTDTQYF

d_gene: TRBD1
abundance: -
v_gene: TRBV11-1
j_gene: TRBJ2-4
CDR3nt: TGTGCCAGCAGCTTCACCCAGGGGGTCAAAAACATTCAGTACTTC
CDR3aa: CASSFTQGVKNIQYF

d_gene: -
abundance: -
v_gene: TRBV28
j_gene: TRBJ2-3
CDR3nt: TGTGCCAGCAGATCCCCAATTGCGGGGAGGACAGATACGCAGTATTTT
CDR3aa: CASRSPIAGRTDTQYF

d_gene: TRBD1
abundance: -
v_gene: TRBV28
j_gene: TRBJ2-1
CDR3nt: TGTGCCAGCGGGGCTCCTCTTGGGACAGGGGTTACCTACAATGAGCAGTTCTTC
CDR3aa: CASGAPLGTGVTYNEQFF

d_gene: TRBD2
abundance: -
v_gene: TRBV28
j_gene: TRBJ2-3
CDR3nt: TGTGCCAGCAGTTTAATAGCGGGAGTGAGTGATACGCAGTATTTT
CDR3aa: CASSLIAGVSDTQYF

d_gene: -
abundance: -
v_gene: TRBV7-8
j_gene: TRBJ1-1
CDR3nt: TGTGCCAGCAGCTTATGGGGATCTGAAGCTTTCTTT
CDR3aa: CASSLWGSEAFF

d_gene: -
abundance: -
v_gene: TRBV27
j_gene: TRBJ1-1
CDR3nt: TGTGCCAGCAGTTTCAGCAACAGGGTTTACACTGAAGCTTTCTTT
CDR3aa: CASSFSNRVYTEAFF

d_gene: -
abundance: -
v_gene: TRBV10-3
j_gene: TRBJ1-3
CDR3nt: TGTGCCATCAGGGAGACAGTGAAGGATGGAAACACCATATATTTT
CDR3aa: CAIRETVKDGNTIYF

d_gene: -
abundance: -
v_gene: TRBV19
j_gene: TRBJ1-1
CDR3nt: TGTGCCAGTAGGCCTCGGATGAACACTGAAGCTTTCTTT
CDR3aa: CASRPRMNTEAFF

d_gene: TRBD1
abundance: -
v_gene: TRBV9
j_gene: TRBJ2-4
CDR3nt: TGTGCCAGCAGACCTACCGACAGGGTACCCCCCAAAAACATTCAGTACTTC
CDR3aa: CASRPTDRVPPKNIQYF

d_gene: TRBD2
abundance: -
v_gene: TRBV7-9
j_gene: TRBJ2-2
CDR3nt: TGTGCCAGCAGCCCCACTAGCGGGGGGACCGGGGAGCTGTTTTTT
CDR3aa: CASSPTSGGTGELFF

d_gene: -
abundance: -
v_gene: TRBV6-1
j_gene: TRBJ2-7
CDR3nt: TGTGCCAGCAGTGAATTTGTCTACGAGCAGTACTTC
CDR3aa: CASSEFVYEQYF

d_gene: -
abundance: -
v_gene: TRBV5-1
j_gene: TRBJ2-5
CDR3nt: TGCGCCAGCAGCTTTGACACCCGACTAGACGGGACCCAGTACTTC
CDR3aa: CASSFDTRLDGTQYF